Shown below are 17 T cell receptor beta chains from a single sample sequenced in a study of blood T cells in healthy people across ages. Through a sample-barcoded 5' primer and a J-beta primer mix, a second PCR was run for about 6 to 11 cycles. TCRdb fed the 5' RACE reads into MiXCR, producing one record per CDR3 protein. The table lists 1.4 million to 1.5 million distinct CDR3 sequences, 35% to 45% of them singletons. Input material: blood. All receptors derive from a woman between 18 and 29 years old in good health.

This clonotype was picked up a small number of times. The rearrangement joins TRBV12-3 or TRBV12-4 to TRBJ1-2; TRBD1 agrees at 11 bases. The CDR3 length is 16 residues. V was pared by 5 bases and J by 5 bases, with 10 bases of the junction left unmatched. The CDR3 nucleotides read TGTGCCAGCAGTCTCTCCGGGACAGGGGGTCTGTATGGCTACACCTTC. Translation: CASSLSGTGGLYGYTF.

Only one count was recorded for this clonotype. V gene TRBV20-1 combines with J gene TRBJ1-2; D gene uncertain. V was clipped by 0 bases and J by 8 bases, with 16 bases between them. The CDR3 runs to 14 residues. CDR1 is DFQATT, CDR2 SNEGSKA, per germline (reference sequence). This CDR3 is CSARDLEGSGGYTF. CDR3 nucleotide sequence: TGCAGTGCTAGAGATCTGGAAGGGTCGGGGGGCTACACCTTC.

The chain recombines TRBV6-1 with TRBJ1-6; D unresolved. The germline gives CDR1 MNHNS, CDR2 SASEGT. The CDR3 totals 16 residues. V lost 1 base and J lost 0, with 7 bases in between. CDR3 loop: CASSEGFSSYNSPLHF. The CDR3 DNA follows: TGTGCCAGCAGTGAAGGATTCAGCTCCTATAATTCACCCCTCCACTTT.

Only a few counts were recorded for this clonotype. The CDR3 loop reads CASSPLAGNYEQYF. Written as DNA, the CDR3 is TGTGCCAGCAGCCCCCTAGCGGGGAACTACGAGCAGTACTTC. The chain carries TRBV7-2 and TRBJ2-7; TRBD2 matches at 9 bases. Germline assignment: CDR1 SGHTA and CDR2 FQGNSA. CDR3 length: 14 residues. After removal of 5 bases from V and 3 bases from J, the junction contained 5 bases not matched to a gene.

The chain joins TRBV6-5 to TRBJ2-1; maybe TRBD1 (6 bases). V was trimmed by 2 bases and J by 0 bases, leaving 11 bases between them. Germline CDR1 and CDR2: MNHEY and SVGAGI. The CDR3 length is 16 residues. This CDR3 is CASSYGLGGSYNEQFF. The DNA for the CDR3 is TGTGCCAGCAGTTACGGGCTAGGGGGCTCCTACAATGAGCAGTTCTTC.

V usage is TRBV5-1 and J usage is TRBJ2-1; no clear D. The DNA end lines up better with TRBJ2-7; the J call may be wrong. The germline V gene has CDR1 SGHRS and CDR2 YFSETQ. The CDR3 has 18 residues. In DNA, the CDR3 is TGCGCCAGCAGCTTAAGGCAAAGCGACCTGAGCTCCTACAATGAGCAGTACTTC. Translated, it gives CASSLRQSDLSSYNEQYF.

This clonotype was seen once. The chain combines TRBV29-1 with TRBJ1-2, with 9 bases fitting TRBD1. J was trimmed by 2 bases and V by 1 base; bases with no gene match: 8. Germline V gene data show CDR1 as SQVTM and CDR2 as ANQGSEA. The CDR3 consists of 16 residues. This CDR3 is CSVEAEGGQGNYGYTF. CDR3 nucleotides: TGCAGCGTTGAAGCCGAGGGAGGACAGGGGAACTATGGCTACACCTTC.

About this clonotype itself: One end of the junction fails to match germline, which may point to a read error. In DNA, the CDR3 is TGCACCAGCAGCCCACAGCCCTCCTACGAGCAGTACTTC. It encodes CTSSPQPSYEQYF. The chain combines TRBV4-1 with TRBJ2-7; no clear D gene. CDR3 length equals 13 residues. In germline, CDR1 is MGHRA, CDR2 YSYEKL.

The rearrangement uses TRBV4-1 and TRBJ2-1; 10 bases fit TRBD2. Germline assignment: CDR1 MGHRA and CDR2 YSYEKL. Unmatched junction bases numbered 13, after V lost 6 bases and J lost 8 bases. This CDR3 contains 16 residues. CDR3 amino acids: CASRPRTASGSDEQFF. The CDR3 DNA reads TGCGCCAGCAGGCCCAGAACGGCTAGCGGGAGTGATGAGCAGTTCTTC.

This sequence joins TRBV3-1 and TRBJ2-7; no reliable D call. Germline-derived CDR1 and CDR2 are LGHDT and YNNKEL (reference sequence). CDR3 length: 15 residues. Deletions cut 4 bases from V and 2 bases from J, with 15 bases between. CDR3 region: CASSRSGLTAYEQYF. The CDR3 DNA reads as TGTGCCAGCAGCCGCTCCGGCCTCACGGCCTACGAGCAGTACTTC.

The chain employs TRBV5-1 and TRBJ2-2, with D possibly TRBD2 on 5 matching bases. The germline V gene encodes CDR1 SGHRS and CDR2 YFSETQ. The CDR3 has 15 residues. The V end was cut by 0 bases, the J end by 4 bases, with 10 bases between. The CDR3 here is CASSLAGETTGELFF. DNA of the CDR3: TGCGCCAGCAGCTTGGCCGGGGAGACCACCGGGGAGCTGTTTTTT. The full variable domain, rest sourced from reference TRBV5-1 and TRBJ2-2, is KAGVTQTPRYLIKTRGQQVTLSCSPISGHRSVSWYQQTPGQGLQFLFEYFSETQRNKGNFPGRFSGRQFSNSRSEMNVSTLELGDSALYLCASSLAGETTGELFFGEGSRLTVL.

The chain recombines TRBV2 with TRBJ2-5; D gene unclear. V lost 6 bases and J lost 3, with 14 bases in between. Germline CDR1 is SNHLY and CDR2 is FYNNEI. The CDR3 sequence is 14 residues long. The CDR3 DNA reads TGTGCCAGCAGCCGTTCTCGAGGAGAAGAGACCCAGTACTTC. Its protein is CASSRSRGEETQYF.

The rearrangement joins TRBV5-1 to TRBJ1-2; possible D gene TRBD1, 5 bases. CDR3 size: 13 residues. CDR1 is SGHRS, CDR2 YFSETQ, per germline. V was cut by 2 bases and J by 5 bases, with 10 bases left in between. DNA of the CDR3: TGCGCCAGCAGCTTACTAACAGGTTATGGCTACACCTTC. Its translation: CASSLLTGYGYTF.

The chain uses TRBV28 and TRBJ2-7; perhaps TRBD1 as D (6 bases). Trimming shortened V by 4 bases and J by 2 bases, and 12 bases separated the two germline ends. CDR3 length equals 14 residues. Germline V CDR1 and CDR2: MDHEN, SYDVKM. The chain's CDR3 is CASSSQGSPYEQYF. The CDR3 DNA reads TGTGCCAGCAGTTCACAGGGTTCCCCCTACGAGCAGTACTTC.

The V gene is TRBV13, the J gene TRBJ1-1; 8 bases line up with TRBD1. Trimming cost V 0 bases and J 4 bases; bases outside gene matches: 4. The CDR3 is made up of 15 amino acids. Germline V lookup: CDR1 PRHDT, CDR2 FYEKMQ (reference sequence). CDR3: CASSLGQGVGTEAFF. CDR3 nucleotides: TGTGCCAGCAGCTTAGGACAGGGGGTCGGCACTGAAGCTTTCTTT. Full variable domain (missing parts from reference TRBV13 and TRBJ1-1): AAGVIQSPRHLIKEKRETATLKCYPIPRHDTVYWYQQGPGQDPQFLISFYEKMQSDKGSIPDRFSAQQFSDYHSELNMSSLELGDSALYFCASSLGQGVGTEAFFGQGTRLTVV.

This clonotype was counted at least ten times. The chain employs TRBV28 and TRBJ1-2, with 9 bases aligning to TRBD1. This CDR3 contains 12 residues. The junction had 7 bases not matched to a gene; V was cut back by 8 bases and J by 9 bases. Looked up from germline, CDR1 is MDHEN and CDR2 is SYDVKM. The CDR3 reads CASVTGGISYTF. The CDR3 DNA reads as TGTGCCAGCGTCACAGGGGGCATCAGCTACACCTTC.

V gene TRBV4-3 combines with J gene TRBJ2-3, with 10 bases fitting TRBD2. Germline CDR1 LGHNA, CDR2 YSLEER. Trimming at V came to 0 bases and at J to 6 bases, leaving 6 bases not matched to a gene. This CDR3 is built from 16 residues. Written as DNA, the CDR3 is TGCGCCAGCAGCCAAGACCCAGCGGGGGGGTTGGATACGCAGTATTTT. Protein product: CASSQDPAGGLDTQYF.